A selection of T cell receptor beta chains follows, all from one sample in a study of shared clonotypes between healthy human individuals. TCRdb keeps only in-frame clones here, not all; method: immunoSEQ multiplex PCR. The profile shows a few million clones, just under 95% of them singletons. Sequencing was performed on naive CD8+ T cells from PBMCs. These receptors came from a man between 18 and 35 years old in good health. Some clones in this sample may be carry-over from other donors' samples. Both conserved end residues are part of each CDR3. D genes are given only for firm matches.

CDR3 protein: CASSQDTGQGISSGNTIYF
CDR3 DNA: TGCGCCAGCAGCCAAGACACAGGGCAGGGCATCTCCTCTGGAAACACCATATATTTT
J gene: TRBJ1-3
D gene: -
V gene: TRBV4-3

CDR3 protein: CAISEFPTSGERETQYF
CDR3 DNA: TGTGCCATCAGTGAGTTCCCGACTAGCGGTGAGAGAGAGACCCAGTACTTC
J gene: TRBJ2-5
D gene: TRBD2
V gene: TRBV10-3

CDR3 protein: CASSRGETQYF
CDR3 DNA: TGTGCCAGCAGCCGCGGAGAGACCCAGTACTTC
J gene: TRBJ2-5
D gene: -
V gene: TRBV25-1

CDR3 protein: CASSPTGGNEKLFF
CDR3 DNA: TGTGCCAGCAGCCCGACAGGGGGTAATGAAAAACTGTTTTTT
J gene: TRBJ1-4
D gene: TRBD1
V gene: TRBV7-9

CDR3 protein: CASSFFPGGVLNEQFF
CDR3 DNA: TGTGCCAGCAGCTTCTTTCCGGGAGGGGTACTCAATGAGCAGTTCTTC
J gene: TRBJ2-1
D gene: TRBD2
V gene: TRBV7-2

CDR3 protein: CASSPPGLAGGNTGELFF
CDR3 DNA: TGTGCCAGCAGTCCGCCGGGACTAGCGGGAGGGAACACCGGGGAGCTGTTTTTT
J gene: TRBJ2-2
D gene: TRBD2
V gene: TRBV27

CDR3 protein: CASSPITWGDGYTF
CDR3 DNA: TGTGCCAGCAGCCCAATAACGTGGGGAGATGGCTACACCTTC
J gene: TRBJ1-2
D gene: -
V gene: TRBV7-2

CDR3 protein: CASSHERRDTQYF
CDR3 DNA: TGCGCCAGCAGCCACGAGAGAAGAGATACGCAGTATTTT
J gene: TRBJ2-3
D gene: -
V gene: TRBV5-1

CDR3 protein: CSVGLIGAWSYGYTF
CDR3 DNA: TGCAGCGTTGGCCTCATAGGGGCCTGGAGCTATGGCTACACCTTC
J gene: TRBJ1-2
D gene: -
V gene: TRBV29-1

CDR3 protein: CASSELQPLNEQYF
CDR3 DNA: TGTGCCAGCAGTGAACTTCAGCCTTTGAACGAGCAGTACTTC
J gene: TRBJ2-7
D gene: -
V gene: TRBV2